What follows are 27 T cell receptor beta chains derived from one specimen sequenced in a study of T-cell memory formation after mild COVID-19. A single record per CDR3 protein comes from TCRdb applying MiXCR to the 5' RACE reads. The sample carries approximately 350,000 distinct CDR3 sequences, around 27% recorded once. The sample comprised PBMCs or a T cell subset sorted from them (not recorded which). The source is an adult woman who had mild COVID-19 (a few samples of this study predate the infection). Cell type and time point are not known.

This clonotype was seen ten or more times. The rearrangement links TRBV7-9 to TRBJ2-2; 7 positions match TRBD2. Germline V gives CDR1 SEHNR, CDR2 FQNEAQ (reference sequence). The junction had 2 bases not matched to a gene; V was cut back by 4 bases and J by 0 bases. The CDR3 length is 15 residues. The CDR3 DNA reads TGTGCCAGCAGCTCCGGGACTACGAACACCGGGGAGCTGTTTTTT. As protein: CASSSGTTNTGELFF. Full variable domain (outside the CDR3, taken from reference TRBV7-9 and TRBJ2-2): DTGVSQNPRHKITKRGQNVTFRCDPISEHNRLYWYRQTLGQGPEFLTYFQNEAQLEKSRLLSDRFSAERPKGSFSTLEIQRTEQGDSAMYLCASSSGTTNTGELFFGEGSRLTVL.

J is TRBJ2-7 and V is TRBV7-8; 9 bases line up with TRBD1. Trimming cost V 5 bases and J 4 bases; bases outside gene matches: 6. The CDR3 is 14 residues long. Germline V CDR1 and CDR2: SGHVS, FQNEAQ. The DNA for the CDR3 is TGTGCCAGCAGCAAGGACAGGGGAGTGTACGAGCAGTACTTC. Protein product: CASSKDRGVYEQYF.

This clonotype showed up many times. The chain uses TRBV7-2 and TRBJ2-1; 10 bases map to TRBD2. CDR1 is SGHTA, CDR2 FQGNSA, per germline. The CDR3 is 15 amino acids. V lost 5 bases and J lost 7; bases outside the gene matches: 8. The CDR3 DNA follows: TGTGCCAGCAGCATACTAGCGGGGAGCGCAAATGAGCAGTTCTTC. It specifies CASSILAGSANEQFF.

J is TRBJ1-2 and V is TRBV6-6; 8 nucleotides align to TRBD1. V shed 4 bases, J shed 4 bases, and the junction held 17 bases outside the gene matches. Germline assignment: CDR1 MNHNY and CDR2 SVGAGI (reference sequence). CDR3 size: 18 residues. The chain's CDR3 is CASSSGTGAGGRGYGYTF. For the CDR3, the DNA is TGTGCCAGCAGTTCCGGGACAGGCGCGGGAGGTCGGGGCTATGGCTACACCTTC.

This clonotype was seen more than once but under ten times. The chain joins TRBV12-3 or TRBV12-4 to TRBJ2-1; a weak D match, TRBD2 (5 bases). CDR3 length: 16 amino acids. Trimming removed 6 bases from V and 0 bases from J, with 15 bases in between. CDR3 amino acids: CASSPRGQSSYNEQFF. The CDR3, as DNA: TGTGCCAGCAGCCCTCGAGGGCAGAGCTCCTACAATGAGCAGTTCTTC.

V gene TRBV19 combines with J gene TRBJ1-2; D call uncertain. The CDR3 has 12 residues. Germline CDR1 is LNHDA and CDR2 is SQIVND (reference sequence). Trimming shortened V by 6 bases and J by 4 bases, and 9 bases separated the two germline ends. In DNA, the CDR3 is TGTGCCAGTAGCACTGAAGGCTATGGCTACACCTTC. Its protein product is CASSTEGYGYTF.

This clonotype has a handful of counts. V and J are TRBV4-1 and TRBJ2-1; D is possibly TRBD2 (5 bases). Germline values: CDR1 MGHRA, CDR2 YSYEKL. This CDR3 contains 16 residues. Trimming removed 1 base from V and 8 bases from J, with 18 bases in between. CDR3 residues: CASSQGAGRPLDEQFF. CDR3 sequence (DNA): TGCGCCAGCAGCCAAGGGGCGGGCCGACCATTGGATGAGCAGTTCTTC.

This chain links TRBV11-3 with TRBJ2-1, with 10 bases aligning to TRBD2. The CDR3 totals 20 residues. Germline CDR1 and CDR2: SGHNT and YENEEA. V dropped 3 bases and J dropped 0; count of bases not matched to a gene: 14. As DNA, the CDR3 is TGTGCCAGCAGCTTGTGGTTACTAGCGGGGACCGATAGCTCCTACAATGAGCAGTTCTTC. Encoded protein: CASSLWLLAGTDSSYNEQFF.

The chain recombines TRBV24-1 with TRBJ2-5; 10 positions agree with TRBD2. V was pared by 7 bases and J by 2 bases, with 6 bases of the junction left unmatched. The CDR3 totals 15 residues. CDR1 is KGHDR and CDR2 is SFDVKD in the germline V gene. DNA of the CDR3: TGTGCCACCAGCTTGGATAGCGGGAGGCAAGAGACCCAGTACTTC. As protein: CATSLDSGRQETQYF.

The chain couples TRBV12-3 or TRBV12-4 to TRBJ2-2, with a tentative D call TRBD2 (5 bases). V was pared by 4 bases and J by 3 bases, with 12 bases between. The CDR3 is 15 amino acids. The CDR3 here is CASSSSSGYTGELFF. The CDR3 DNA reads as TGTGCCAGCAGTTCATCTTCGGGGTACACCGGGGAGCTGTTTTTT.

This clonotype appeared a few times. The chain couples TRBV12-3 or TRBV12-4 to TRBJ1-1; possible D gene TRBD1, 5 bases. V was cut by 6 bases and J by 4 bases, with 12 bases left in between. The CDR3 is 13 residues long. In DNA form, the CDR3 reads TGTGCCAGCAGCCTAGAGGGGCCCACTGAAGCTTTCTTT. Residues: CASSLEGPTEAFF.

This clonotype was seen only a few times. The J gene is TRBJ2-7, the V gene TRBV12-5, with 10 bases matching TRBD2. The ends lost 2 bases at V and 1 base at J; junction bases unmatched: 11. This CDR3 has 18 residues. From germline, CDR1 is LGHNT and CDR2 FRNRAP. CDR3 loop: CASGLSPESSGSSYEQYF. The CDR3 DNA reads as TGTGCTAGTGGTTTGTCCCCCGAGTCTAGCGGGAGTTCCTACGAGCAGTACTTC.

CDR3 sequence reads: CSAGTSGSNTDTQYF. In nucleotides, the CDR3 is TGCAGTGCTGGGACTAGCGGGAGCAACACAGATACGCAGTATTTT. The chain employs TRBV20-1 and TRBJ2-3; 14 positions agree with TRBD2. The CDR3 contains 15 residues. Losses at the gene ends were 5 bases for V and 2 bases for J; bases not matched to a gene: 3. Per the germline V gene, CDR1 is DFQATT and CDR2 is SNEGSKA (reference sequence).

The genes are TRBV2 and TRBJ2-1; 11 positions match TRBD2. Germline assignment: CDR1 SNHLY and CDR2 FYNNEI. CDR3 size: 14 residues. The junction had 8 bases not matched to a gene; V was cut back by 7 bases and J by 9 bases. The CDR3 coding sequence is TGTGCCAGCAAGCTTTCTAGCGGGAGGACTGAGCAGTTCTTC. Protein: CASKLSSGRTEQFF.

This clonotype has just a few counts. This chain uses TRBV4-1 with TRBJ2-1; the D gene is possibly TRBD1 (5 bases). The V end lost 1 base, the J end lost 12 bases, and 10 bases lay between the germline ends. The CDR3 loop spans 12 amino acids. Germline V gene lookup returns CDR1 MGHRA and CDR2 YSYEKL. CDR3 residues: CASSQVGHGQFF. In nucleotides, the CDR3 is TGCGCCAGCAGCCAAGTAGGACACGGGCAGTTCTTC.

This clonotype was detected a few times. The chain joins TRBV5-1 to TRBJ2-1, with D possibly TRBD1 on 6 matching bases. Trimming left V 4 bases short and J 3 bases short, with 14 bases between. The CDR3 runs to 15 residues. CDR1 and CDR2 (germline): SGHRS, YFSETQ. CDR3 residues: CASSPHRVDYNEQFF. The CDR3 DNA sequence: TGCGCCAGCAGCCCGCACAGGGTGGACTACAATGAGCAGTTCTTC.

This clonotype was observed a few times. The chain joins TRBV5-1 to TRBJ1-6; 7 bases map to TRBD1. J gave up 6 bases and V 7 bases, and 1 base lay outside the gene matches. The CDR3 extends over 12 amino acids. Germline V lookup: CDR1 SGHRS, CDR2 YFSETQ. The CDR3 bases are TGCGCCAGCGGGACAGCTAATTCACCCCTCCACTTT. It translates to CASGTANSPLHF. The full variable domain, with the rest looked up from reference TRBV5-1 and TRBJ1-6, is KAGVTQTPRYLIKTRGQQVTLSCSPISGHRSVSWYQQTPGQGLQFLFEYFSETQRNKGNFPGRFSGRQFSNSRSEMNVSTLELGDSALYLCASGTANSPLHFGNGTRLTVT.

This clonotype was counted between two and nine times. The V call is TRBV12-3 or TRBV12-4, the J call TRBJ2-5; possibly TRBD1 for D (6 bases). This CDR3 contains 14 residues. V dropped 1 base and J dropped 2 bases, with 8 bases sitting between them. CDR3 nucleotide sequence: TGTGCCAGCAGTTTAGGGACAGCTCAAGAGACCCAGTACTTC. Protein sequence: CASSLGTAQETQYF.

The CDR3 coding sequence is TGTGCCAGCAGCCACCTTTTGGGTAATGAGCAGTTCTTC. Amino acid sequence: CASSHLLGNEQFF. The chain joins TRBV7-8 to TRBJ2-1; unclear D gene. V dropped 5 bases and J dropped 7 bases, with 12 bases sitting between them. This CDR3 comprises 13 residues. Looked up from germline, CDR1 is SGHVS and CDR2 is FQNEAQ. The entire variable domain, with the rest obtained from reference TRBV7-8 and TRBJ2-1, is as follows: GAGVSQSPRYKVAKRGQDVALRCDPISGHVSLFWYQQALGQGPEFLTYFQNEAQLDKSGLPSDRFFAERPEGSVSTLKIQRTQQEDSAVYLCASSHLLGNEQFFGPGTRLTVL.

The sample holds many counts of this clonotype. The chain recombines TRBV29-1 with TRBJ2-3; maybe TRBD1 (6 bases). Per the germline V gene, CDR1 is SQVTM and CDR2 is ANQGSEA. The CDR3 is made up of 14 amino acids. Trimming removed 6 bases at V and 7 bases at J, with 20 bases between. The CDR3 sequence is CSVEAYRAVNTQYF. In nucleotides, the CDR3 is TGCAGCGTAGAGGCCTACAGGGCGGTAAATACGCAGTATTTT.

The chain has TRBV6-2 or TRBV6-3 and TRBJ1-2; the match to TRBD1 covers 10 bases. Germline-derived CDR1 and CDR2 are MNHEY and SVGEGT. This CDR3 has 17 amino acids. V trimming: 2 bases; J trimming: 2 bases; junction bases outside the gene matches: 8. CDR3 sequence reads: CASSYQPGTGANYGYTF. DNA of the CDR3: TGTGCCAGCAGTTACCAACCCGGGACAGGGGCGAACTATGGCTACACCTTC.

V gene TRBV7-9 combines with J gene TRBJ1-5; no clear D. There are 13 residues in the CDR3. In germline, CDR1 is SEHNR, CDR2 FQNEAQ (reference sequence). V was trimmed by 3 bases and J by 3 bases, leaving 6 bases between them. The CDR3 coding sequence is TGTGCCAGCAGCTTTGCCCACAATCAGCCCCAGCATTTT. Protein product: CASSFAHNQPQHF.

The chain couples TRBV6-2 or TRBV6-3 to TRBJ2-3, with no clear D. Germline CDR1 and CDR2: MNHEY and SVGEGT. The CDR3 runs 15 residues. Trimming cost V 1 base and J 6 bases, with 14 bases left between them. The CDR3 DNA reads TGTGCCAGCAGTTACTTAGGACCCCCTGGGGATACGCAGTATTTT. This gives the protein CASSYLGPPGDTQYF.

J is TRBJ2-1 and V is TRBV15, with D maybe TRBD2 (6 bases). Germline CDR1 reads LNHNV; CDR2 reads YYDKDF (reference sequence). V was trimmed by 1 base and J by 5 bases, leaving 15 bases between them. The CDR3 has 16 amino acids. CDR3 sequence reads: CATSRGRREVHNEQFF. The CDR3 DNA is TGTGCCACCAGCAGAGGTCGGAGGGAGGTTCACAATGAGCAGTTCTTC.

This clonotype occurred a few times. This chain joins TRBV19 and TRBJ2-1; TRBD2 matches at 11 bases. The CDR3 has 15 amino acids. Germline trimming cut 4 bases from V and 3 bases from J; bases unmatched to any gene: 2. The germline CDR1 and CDR2 sequences are LNHDA and SQIVND (reference sequence). As DNA, the CDR3 is TGTGCCAGTAGTAAGGGACTAGCGGTCTACAATGAGCAGTTCTTC. Protein: CASSKGLAVYNEQFF.

This clonotype came up many times. The CDR3 region is CSARAPLGRGNEQFF. CDR3 nucleotides: TGCAGTGCTAGAGCCCCTCTGGGCAGGGGAAATGAGCAGTTCTTC. The rearrangement links TRBV20-1 to TRBJ2-1, with TRBD1 as a possible D gene (6 bases). Germline lookup yields CDR1 DFQATT and CDR2 SNEGSKA (reference sequence). The CDR3 extends over 15 amino acids. Trimming stripped 1 base from V and 7 bases from J, with 17 bases between.

The chain combines TRBV3-1 with TRBJ1-1; D call uncertain. The germline gives CDR1 LGHDT, CDR2 YNNKEL (reference sequence). The CDR3 sequence is 15 residues long. Trimming stripped 0 bases from V and 0 bases from J, with 8 bases between. The CDR3 coding sequence is TGTGCCAGCAGCCAAGAGTGGGCGATGAACACTGAAGCTTTCTTT. This codes for CASSQEWAMNTEAFF.